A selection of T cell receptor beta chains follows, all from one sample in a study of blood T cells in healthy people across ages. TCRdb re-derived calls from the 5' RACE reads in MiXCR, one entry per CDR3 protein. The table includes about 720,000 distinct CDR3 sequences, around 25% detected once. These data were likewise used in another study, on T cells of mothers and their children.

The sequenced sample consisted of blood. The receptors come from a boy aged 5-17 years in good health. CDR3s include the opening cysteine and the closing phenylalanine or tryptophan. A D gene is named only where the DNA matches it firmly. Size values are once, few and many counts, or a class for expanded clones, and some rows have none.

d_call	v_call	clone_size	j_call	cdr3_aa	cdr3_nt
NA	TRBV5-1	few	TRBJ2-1	CASSLGDNLLNEQFF	TGCGCCAGCAGCTTAGGGGACAATTTGTTGAATGAGCAGTTCTTC
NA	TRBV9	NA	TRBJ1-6	CASSANDFSPLHF	TGTGCCAGCAGCGCAAATGACTTTTCACCCCTCCACTTT
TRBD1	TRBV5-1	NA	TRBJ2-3	CASSIRDRGLDTQYF	TGCGCCAGCAGCATCCGGGACAGGGGGCTAGATACGCAGTATTTT
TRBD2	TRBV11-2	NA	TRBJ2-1	CASSLSRLMQRGVHHNEQFF	TGTGCCAGCAGCTTAAGCAGGCTGATGCAGCGGGGGGTACACCACAATGAGCAGTTCTTC
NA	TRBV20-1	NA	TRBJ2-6	CSAPGANVLTF	TGCAGTGCGCCTGGGGCCAACGTCCTGACTTTC
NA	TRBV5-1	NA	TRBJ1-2	CASSKTTNYGYTF	TGCGCCAGCAGCAAGACGACTAACTATGGCTACACCTTC
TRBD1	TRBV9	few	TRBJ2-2	CASSVEQGAYTGELFF	TGTGCCAGCAGCGTAGAACAGGGGGCATACACCGGGGAGCTGTTTTTT
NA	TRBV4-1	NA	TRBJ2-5	CASSQDRTAQETQYF	TGCGCCAGCAGCCAAGACCGGACAGCGCAAGAGACCCAGTACTTC
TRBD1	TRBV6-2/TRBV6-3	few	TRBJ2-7	CASSTLSTGVLLYEQYF	TGTGCCAGCAGTACCCTCTCGACAGGGGTCTTACTGTACGAGCAGTACTTC
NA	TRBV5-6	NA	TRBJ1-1	CASSLVGGDIGEAFF	TGTGCCAGCAGCTTGGTGGGTGGCGACATCGGGGAAGCTTTCTTT
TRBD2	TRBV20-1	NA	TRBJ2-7	CSARDFSGPSYEQYF	TGCAGTGCTAGAGATTTTAGCGGGCCCTCCTACGAGCAGTACTTC
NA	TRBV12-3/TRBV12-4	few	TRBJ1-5	CASRCRGQPQHF	TGTGCCAGCCGGTGTCGGGGTCAGCCCCAGCATTTT
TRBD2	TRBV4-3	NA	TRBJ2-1	CASSQDWPSGDNEQFF	TGCGCCAGCAGCCAAGATTGGCCTAGCGGGGACAATGAGCAGTTCTTC
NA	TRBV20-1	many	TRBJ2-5	CSARSESQETQYF	TGCAGTGCTAGATCCGAGAGTCAAGAGACCCAGTACTTC
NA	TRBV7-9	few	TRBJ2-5	CASSKRRDLRQETQYF	TGTGCCAGCAGCAAGCGCCGGGACTTAAGGCAAGAGACCCAGTACTTC
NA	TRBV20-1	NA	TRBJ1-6	CSARAGSANSPLHF	TGCAGTGCTAGAGCTGGCAGCGCTAATTCACCCCTCCACTTT
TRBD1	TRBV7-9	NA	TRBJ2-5	CASSSAAGGWEQYF	TGTGCCAGCAGTTCGGCTGCAGGGGGCTGGGAGCAGTACTTC
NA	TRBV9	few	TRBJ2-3	CASRWLKWGEASSTDTQYF	TGTGCCAGCCGATGGCTGAAATGGGGGGAGGCATCTAGCACAGATACGCAGTATTTT
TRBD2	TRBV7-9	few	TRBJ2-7	CASSFHHRGLAGTYEQYF	TGTGCCAGCAGCTTCCACCACCGGGGGCTAGCGGGGACCTACGAGCAGTACTTC
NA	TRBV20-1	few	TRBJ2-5	CSAREGTYQETQYF	TGCAGTGCTAGAGAGGGGACGTACCAAGAGACCCAGTACTTC
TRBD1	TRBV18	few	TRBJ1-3	CASSTRQGDSGNTIYF	TGTGCCAGCTCCACTAGACAGGGAGACTCTGGAAACACCATATATTTT
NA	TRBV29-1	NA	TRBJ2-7	CSVGTDLYEQYF	TGCAGCGTTGGGACCGACCTCTACGAGCAGTACTTC
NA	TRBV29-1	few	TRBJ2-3	CSVEGLAFDYTQYF	TGCAGCGTTGAAGGCCTCGCCTTTGACTATACGCAGTATTTT
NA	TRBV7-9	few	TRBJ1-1	CASGTRGTRTEAFF	TGTGCCAGCGGTACGAGGGGCACTCGCACTGAAGCTTTCTTT
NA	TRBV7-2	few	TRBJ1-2	CASSLAYGSNYGYTF	TGTGCCAGCAGCTTAGCGTACGGTTCTAACTATGGCTACACCTTC
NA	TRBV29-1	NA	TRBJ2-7	CSAGEWVEQYF	TGCAGCGCCGGAGAGTGGGTGGAGCAGTACTTC
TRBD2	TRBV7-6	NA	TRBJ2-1	CTSSFLAGGQGDEQFF	TGTACCAGCAGCTTCCTAGCGGGAGGCCAGGGGGATGAGCAGTTCTTC
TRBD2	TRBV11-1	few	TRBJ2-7	CASSGPRTSSSYEQYF	TGTGCCAGCAGCGGGCCCCGGACTAGCTCCTCCTACGAGCAGTACTTC
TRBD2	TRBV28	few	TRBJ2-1	CASSFLAGGDYEQFF	TGTGCCAGCAGCTTCCTAGCGGGTGGGGACTATGAGCAGTTCTTC
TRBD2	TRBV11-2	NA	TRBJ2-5	CASSPGLAGDQETQYF	TGTGCCAGCAGCCCCGGACTAGCGGGAGACCAAGAGACCCAGTACTTC
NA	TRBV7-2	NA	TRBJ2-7	CASNSGSGYEQYF	TGTGCCAGCAACTCCGGTTCTGGTTACGAGCAGTACTTC
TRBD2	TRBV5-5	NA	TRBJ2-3	CASSSRTSGVTDTQYF	TGTGCCAGCAGCTCCAGAACTAGCGGAGTCACAGATACGCAGTATTTT
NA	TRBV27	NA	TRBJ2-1	CASRLDSSYNEQFF	TGTGCCAGCAGATTGGACAGCTCCTACAATGAGCAGTTCTTC
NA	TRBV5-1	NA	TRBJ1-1	CASSLGQQAELAFF	TGCGCCAGCAGCTTGGGACAACAGGCAGAACTCGCTTTCTTT
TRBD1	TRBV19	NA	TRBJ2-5	CASSSDREYQETQYF	TGTGCCAGTAGCAGCGACAGGGAATACCAAGAGACCCAGTACTTC
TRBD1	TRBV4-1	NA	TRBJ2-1	CASSHYGGQGGSYNEQFF	TGCGCCAGCAGCCATTATGGGGGACAGGGAGGTTCCTACAATGAGCAGTTCTTC
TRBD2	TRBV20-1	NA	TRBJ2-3	CSAKGARLAGADTQYF	TGCAGTGCTAAGGGGGCAAGACTAGCGGGAGCAGATACGCAGTATTTT
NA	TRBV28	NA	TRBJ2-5	CASSFPQDGRLGQETQYF	TGTGCCAGCAGTTTCCCCCAGGACGGCCGACTTGGACAAGAGACCCAGTACTTC
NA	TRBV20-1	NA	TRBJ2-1	CSARPIVGYNEQFF	TGCAGTGCTAGACCGATCGTTGGGTACAATGAGCAGTTCTTC
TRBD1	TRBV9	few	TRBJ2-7	CASSPGQGNSYEQYF	TGTGCCAGCAGCCCGGGACAGGGAAACTCCTACGAGCAGTACTTC